Shown below are 7 T cell receptor beta chains from a single sample sequenced in a study of cytotoxic CD8 clonotypes in ibrutinib-treated CLL. Here immunoSEQ multiplex PCR was the method, and the copy in TCRdb shows in-frame clones only, minus some. The data show about 160,000 clones, roughly 86% seen once. Source: PBMCs, taken after 12 months of ibrutinib treatment. These receptors were collected from a human donor with chronic lymphocytic leukemia.

Here the CDR3 DNA reads TGTGCCAGCAGCCGGCAAGGGAGTACTGGGAGTAGCAATCAGCCCCAGCATTTT. This translates into CASSRQGSTGSSNQPQHF. The rearrangement joins TRBV5-6 to TRBJ1-5; D unresolved. The CDR3 contains 18 residues. The V end was cut by 4 bases, the J end by 0 bases, with 20 bases between. Germline lookup yields CDR1 SGHDT and CDR2 YYEEEE. The whole variable domain, filled in from reference TRBV5-6 and TRBJ1-5, reads DAGVTQSPTHLIKTRGQQVTLRCSPKSGHDTVSWYQQALGQGPQFIFQYYEEEERQRGNFPDRFSGHQFPNYSSELNVNALLLGDSALYLCASSRQGSTGSSNQPQHFGDGTRLSIL.

This chain links TRBV5-1 with TRBJ2-5; D is perhaps TRBD1 (5 bases). The CDR3 length is 15 residues. CDR1 and CDR2 (germline): SGHRS, YFSETQ. Trimming removed 5 bases at V and 0 bases at J, with 14 bases between. The DNA for the CDR3 is TGCGCCAGCAGGGAGTCAGGGCTGTACCAAGAGACCCAGTACTTC. Its protein is CASRESGLYQETQYF.

The CDR3 DNA is TGTGCCAGCAGTTCCCCGCGGTACCCGGGACAGGGGTACGAGCAGTACTTC. It encodes CASSSPRYPGQGYEQYF. The chain links TRBV2 to TRBJ2-7, with 10 bases aligning to TRBD1. Germline V gives CDR1 SNHLY, CDR2 FYNNEI. Trimming cost V 5 bases and J 4 bases; bases outside gene matches: 14. This CDR3 has 17 residues. The full variable domain, in which reference TRBV2 and TRBJ2-7 provide the parts outside the CDR3, is EPEVTQTPSHQVTQMGQEVILRCVPISNHLYFYWYRQILGQKVEFLVSFYNNEISEKSEIFDDQFSVERPDGSNFTLKIRSTKLEDSAMYFCASSSPRYPGQGYEQYFGPGTRLTVT.

The chain joins TRBV30 to TRBJ1-3; TRBD1 aligns across 7 bases. V dropped 2 bases and J dropped 5; count of bases not matched to a gene: 9. There are 15 residues in the CDR3. The germline gives CDR1 GTSNPN, CDR2 SVGIG (reference sequence). The chain's CDR3 is CAWSMGQSRRNTIYF. CDR3 DNA sequence: TGTGCCTGGAGTATGGGACAGTCGCGAAGAAACACCATATATTTT.

This clone was seen a handful of times. J is TRBJ1-2 and V is TRBV6-1; 9 bases align to TRBD1. The length of the CDR3 is 13 residues. CDR1 MNHNS and CDR2 SASEGT come from the germline V gene. Losses at the gene ends were 6 bases for V and 4 bases for J; bases not matched to a gene: 3. The CDR3 region is CASSRTGVYGYTF. Here the CDR3 DNA reads TGTGCCAGCAGCCGGACAGGGGTCTATGGCTACACCTTC.

This sequence joins TRBV11-3 and TRBJ2-3; D unresolved. The CDR3 loop spans 13 amino acids. Germline CDR1 and CDR2: SGHNT and YENEEA. V was shortened by 0 bases and J by 7 bases, with 8 bases between the two germline ends. The chain's CDR3 is CASSLDVLNTQYF. CDR3 nucleotide sequence: TGTGCCAGCAGCTTAGATGTCCTCAATACGCAGTATTTT. The whole variable domain, remainder taken from reference TRBV11-3 and TRBJ2-3, is EAGVVQSPRYKIIEKKQPVAFWCNPISGHNTLYWYLQNLGQGPELLIRYENEEAVDDSQLPKDRFSAERLKGVDSTLKIQPAELGDSAVYLCASSLDVLNTQYFGPGTRLTVL.

J is TRBJ2-3 and V is TRBV27; 16 bases match TRBD2. Germline CDR1 is MNHEY and CDR2 is SMNVEV (reference sequence). V gave up 3 bases and J gave up 8 bases; unmatched junction bases: 5. The CDR3 consists of 16 residues. The CDR3 here is CASSFPGLAGGGTQYF. The CDR3 region has the DNA TGTGCCAGCAGTTTCCCGGGACTAGCGGGAGGGGGTACGCAGTATTTT.